The 26 T cell receptor beta chains reported below all come from one sample, sequenced in a study of blood T cell repertoires in COVID-19. Only in-frame clones appear in the TCRdb table, and some are missing; sequencing was by immunoSEQ multiplex PCR. The sample carries some 180,000 clones, about 89% recorded once. Sequencing input: peripheral blood. Receptors were obtained from a man aged 40-55 years with acute or convalescent COVID-19.

The J gene is TRBJ2-3, the V gene TRBV6-4; weak D call: TRBD2 (5 bases). The germline gives CDR1 MRHNA, CDR2 SNTAGT. V dropped 4 bases and J dropped 2 bases, with 10 bases sitting between them. The CDR3 loop spans 14 amino acids. The CDR3 coding sequence is TGTGCCAGCAGTGCCGGGATCACCACAGATACGCAGTATTTT. Protein: CASSAGITTDTQYF.

The chain couples TRBV30 to TRBJ2-7; perhaps TRBD1 as D (6 bases). Trimming stripped 2 bases from V and 3 bases from J, with 14 bases between. This CDR3 region has 14 residues. CDR1 is GTSNPN and CDR2 is SVGIG in the germline V gene (reference sequence). CDR3 protein: CAWSPSQGIYEQYF. As DNA, the CDR3 is TGTGCCTGGAGTCCTTCCCAGGGGATCTACGAGCAGTACTTC.

The genes are TRBV6-5 and TRBJ2-1; D may be TRBD1 (6 bases). Trimming took 6 bases from V and 4 from J, leaving 13 bases between them. This CDR3 has 14 residues. The V gene's germline CDR1 is MNHEY and CDR2 SVGAGI. CDR3 sequence: CASSRTELYNEQFF. Written as DNA, the CDR3 is TGTGCCAGCAGCCGGACAGAATTATACAATGAGCAGTTCTTC.

The chain employs TRBV7-2 and TRBJ2-1; TRBD2 is a possible D gene (6 bases). The V and J ends lost 5 bases and 8 bases respectively, with 19 bases between them. Germline V gene data show CDR1 as SGHTA and CDR2 as FQGNSA. The CDR3 extends over 15 amino acids. CDR3 sequence: CASSPRSGFDYEQFF. CDR3 in DNA: TGTGCCAGCAGCCCTAGGAGCGGGTTTGACTATGAGCAGTTCTTC.

The chain combines TRBV2 with TRBJ1-4, with a weak D call TRBD1 (5 bases). CDR3 length: 13 amino acids. The germline CDR1 and CDR2 sequences are SNHLY and FYNNEI. Trimming cost V 5 bases and J 8 bases, with 12 bases left between them. Here the CDR3 DNA reads TGTGCCAGCAGTCCGGGGGGTTTAGAAAAACTGTTTTTT. Its translation is CASSPGGLEKLFF.

This clone was found once. The genes are TRBV6-1 and TRBJ1-5, with TRBD1 as a possible D gene (6 bases). Trimming took off 2 bases at V and 2 bases at J, with 7 bases between the two ends. The CDR3 has 14 residues. Germline CDR1 reads MNHNS; CDR2 reads SASEGT. In DNA, the CDR3 is TGTGCCAGCAGTGAACCAGGGGGCAATCAGCCCCAGCATTTT. Its protein product is CASSEPGGNQPQHF.

This chain joins TRBV19 and TRBJ2-5; D remains unclear. Trimming took 4 bases from V and 5 from J, leaving 11 bases between them. The CDR3 consists of 13 residues. The V gene's germline CDR1 is LNHDA and CDR2 SQIVND (reference sequence). The CDR3 sequence is CASSTNNLETQYF. The CDR3 DNA sequence: TGTGCCAGTAGTACCAACAATCTGGAGACCCAGTACTTC.

With respect to this clone: The same CDR3 also results from other DNA sequences found in this sample. The chain carries TRBV7-2 and TRBJ2-7; a possible D gene is TRBD1 (6 bases). Germline CDR1 is SGHTA and CDR2 is FQGNSA. Trimming removed 1 base from V and 2 bases from J, with 9 bases in between. This CDR3 region has 14 residues. The CDR3 protein is CASSLGAGAYEQYF. The CDR3 DNA reads TGTGCCAGCAGCTTAGGTGCAGGGGCCTACGAGCAGTACTTC.

The rearrangement joins TRBV21-1 to TRBJ2-1; TRBD2, the D gene given by the table, was not confirmed from the DNA. TRBV21-1 is listed as a pseudogene. The CDR3 length is 14 residues. The CDR3 DNA follows: TGTGCCACCTGTCTAGCGGGTAAGGGTAGGGAGCAGTTCTTC. Protein product: CATCLAGKGREQFF.

The CDR3 loop is CASSFWDSEAFF. The CDR3, as DNA: TGTGCCAGCAGTTTTTGGGACAGTGAAGCTTTCTTT. The chain recombines TRBV12-3 or TRBV12-4 with TRBJ1-1; 7 bases line up with TRBD1. This CDR3 spans 12 amino acids. V was clipped by 3 bases and J by 7 bases; unmatched bases: 2.

The CDR3 nucleotides read TGTGCCAGCAGTGTAACTGGACAGCCAAACACTGAAGCTTTCTTT. Its translation is CASSVTGQPNTEAFF. This sequence joins TRBV2 and TRBJ1-1; D is perhaps TRBD1 (6 bases). The CDR3 runs to 15 residues. Trimming cost V 4 bases and J 2 bases, with 14 bases left between them. Germline V lookup: CDR1 SNHLY, CDR2 FYNNEI.

V gene TRBV19 combines with J gene TRBJ1-6; D gene ambiguous. From germline, CDR1 is LNHDA and CDR2 SQIVND (reference sequence). V was cut by 0 bases and J by 7 bases, with 10 bases left in between. This CDR3 region has 15 residues. CDR3 DNA: TGTGCCAGTAGTATAGAGGGCCTTTCAAATTCACCCCTCCACTTT. Protein sequence: CASSIEGLSNSPLHF.

The gene calls are TRBV25-1 and TRBJ2-3, with TRBD2 matching over 9 bases. The germline gives CDR1 MGHDK, CDR2 SYGVNS. The CDR3 loop spans 15 amino acids. The J segment lost 2 bases and the V segment lost 5 bases, leaving 5 bases of the junction unmatched. For the CDR3, the DNA is TGTGCCAGCAGTCCCTCTAGCGGGGTCACAGATACGCAGTATTTT. This codes for CASSPSSGVTDTQYF.

This chain connects TRBV15 to TRBJ1-4, with 7 bases aligning to TRBD1. This CDR3 spans 16 amino acids. Germline values: CDR1 LNHNV, CDR2 YYDKDF (reference sequence). The junction had 6 bases not matched to a gene; V was cut back by 0 bases and J by 5 bases. The CDR3 DNA sequence: TGTGCCACCAGCAGAGATCCACAGGGGCCCAATGAAAAACTGTTTTTT. This gives the protein CATSRDPQGPNEKLFF.

V is TRBV6-5 and J is TRBJ2-7; 10 bases line up with TRBD1. Looked up from germline, CDR1 is MNHEY and CDR2 is SVGAGI. Germline trimming cut 5 bases from V and 3 bases from J; bases unmatched to any gene: 7. The CDR3 has 15 amino acids. The CDR3: CASSHYRDRGYEQYF. The CDR3 nucleotides are TGTGCCAGCAGTCACTACCGGGACAGGGGCTACGAGCAGTACTTC.

This chain uses TRBV3-1 (or the pseudogene TRBV3-2) with TRBJ2-7; 8 bases align to TRBD1. The CDR3 extends over 15 amino acids. Germline CDR1 and CDR2: LGHDT and YNNKEL (reference sequence). The trim removed 2 bases at V and 0 bases at J, leaving 3 bases unmatched. This chain's CDR3 is CASSQRTGPSYEQYF. In nucleotides, the CDR3 is TGTGCCAGCAGCCAAAGGACAGGGCCCTCCTACGAGCAGTACTTC.

The CDR3 DNA reads TGTGCCAGCAGTGATGCCAGGGCTAGCACAGATACGCAGTATTTT. Protein product: CASSDARASTDTQYF. The rearrangement uses TRBV2 and TRBJ2-3; tentatively, D is TRBD1 (5 bases). The CDR3 is 15 amino acids. The germline V and J ends were trimmed by 3 bases and 0 bases, with 10 bases remaining between them. Germline values: CDR1 SNHLY, CDR2 FYNNEI.

The chain carries TRBV24-1 and TRBJ2-2, with a possible D match to TRBD2 (5 bases). Germline V lookup: CDR1 KGHDR, CDR2 SFDVKD. Trimming removed 0 bases from V and 0 bases from J, with 7 bases in between. The CDR3 consists of 16 residues. CDR3 protein: CATSDLRGSNTGELFF. DNA of the CDR3: TGTGCCACCAGTGATTTGCGGGGTTCGAACACCGGGGAGCTGTTTTTT.

This chain joins TRBV5-6 and TRBJ1-6; D uncertain. V was clipped by 0 bases and J by 4 bases, with 8 bases between them. CDR3 length: 15 residues. Germline V gives CDR1 SGHDT, CDR2 YYEEEE. The CDR3 loop reads CASSLDLDYNSPLHF. DNA of the CDR3: TGTGCCAGCAGCTTGGATCTAGATTATAATTCACCCCTCCACTTT.

The rearrangement joins TRBV4-1 to TRBJ1-2; D is possibly TRBD1 (5 bases). The length of the CDR3 is 14 residues. The germline gives CDR1 MGHRA, CDR2 YSYEKL. V was shortened by 0 bases and J by 8 bases, with 13 bases between the two germline ends. The CDR3 here is CASSQDGQGGGYTF. In DNA form, the CDR3 reads TGCGCCAGCAGCCAAGACGGGCAGGGTGGGGGCTACACCTTC.

The rearrangement links TRBV25-1 to TRBJ1-6, with D possibly being TRBD1 (6 bases). The CDR3 totals 13 residues. V was pared by 5 bases and J by 9 bases, with 11 bases between. CDR1 is MGHDK and CDR2 is SYGVNS in the germline V gene. The CDR3 loop reads CASSLGRGSPLHF. The CDR3 coding sequence is TGTGCCAGCAGTCTCGGCAGGGGTTCACCCCTCCACTTT.

This chain links TRBV12-5 with TRBJ2-5; TRBD1 agrees at 7 bases. V gave up 6 bases and J gave up 2 bases; unmatched junction bases: 3. CDR1 and CDR2 (germline): LGHNT, FRNRAP. There are 13 residues in the CDR3. The chain's CDR3 is CASGSGQQETQYF. The CDR3 DNA follows: TGTGCTAGTGGATCGGGACAGCAAGAGACCCAGTACTTC. Supplemented by reference TRBV12-5 and TRBJ2-5, the full variable domain reads DARVTQTPRHKVTEMGQEVTMRCQPILGHNTVFWYRQTMMQGLELLAYFRNRAPLDDSGMPKDRFSAEMPDATLATLKIQPSEPRDSAVYFCASGSGQQETQYFGPGTRLLVL.

The chain links TRBV7-9 to TRBJ1-1; 7 bases match TRBD1. This CDR3 has 13 amino acids. Unmatched junction bases numbered 5, after V lost 5 bases and J lost 5 bases. CDR1 and CDR2 (germline): SEHNR, FQNEAQ (reference sequence). CDR3 residues: CASSVRQGTEAFF. The CDR3 DNA is TGTGCCAGCAGCGTAAGACAGGGAACTGAAGCTTTCTTT.

V usage is TRBV7-9 and J usage is TRBJ1-2, with D maybe TRBD1 (6 bases). Germline values: CDR1 SEHNR, CDR2 FQNEAQ (reference sequence). CDR3 size: 13 residues. Trimming stripped 8 bases from V and 7 bases from J, with 17 bases between. CDR3 in amino acids: CASLPNRASGYTF. As DNA, the CDR3 is TGTGCCAGCCTCCCGAACAGGGCGAGTGGCTACACCTTC. Filled out from reference TRBV7-9 and TRBJ1-2, the complete variable domain reads DTGVSQNPRHKITKRGQNVTFRCDPISEHNRLYWYRQTLGQGPEFLTYFQNEAQLEKSRLLSDRFSAERPKGSFSTLEIQRTEQGDSAMYLCASLPNRASGYTFGSGTRLTVV.

J is TRBJ2-7 and V is TRBV28, with D possibly being TRBD1 (5 bases). This CDR3 contains 16 residues. The germline V and J ends were trimmed by 7 bases and 2 bases, with 21 bases remaining between them. CDR1 is MDHEN and CDR2 is SYDVKM in the germline V gene. The chain's CDR3 is CASTSQRGRTPYEQYF. CDR3 bases: TGTGCCAGCACCTCGCAAAGGGGCAGGACGCCCTACGAGCAGTACTTC.

The count of this clone is one. This chain connects TRBV6-2 or TRBV6-3 to TRBJ1-2, with TRBD1 matching over 8 bases. The CDR3 totals 14 residues. Germline values: CDR1 MNHEY, CDR2 SVGEGT. V lost 5 bases, J lost 2 bases, and 4 bases stayed unmatched. The CDR3: CASSDDRGNYGYTF. The CDR3 DNA reads TGTGCCAGCAGTGACGACAGGGGCAACTATGGCTACACCTTC.